The clone carrying this T cell receptor (beta chain) occurred once. Its antigen is unidentified. Autoimmune disease history or systemic immunosuppression was exclusionary. These data are taken from a study of OX40 agonist ivuxolimab in advanced cancers. Study details: Prior anti-PD-1, anti-PD-L1 or anti-CTLA-4 therapy was allowed; around 40% had some. Study-level points and caveats: At 0.1 to 3.0 mg/kg, CD4+ and CD8+ blood T cells expanded clonally by week 6. In general, CD8+ T cells held more expanded clones than CD4+ did, on average.

Only in-frame clones appear in the TCRdb table, and some are missing; sequencing was by immunoSEQ multiplex PCR. The table shows about 100,000 clones, with around nine tenths occurring only once. Germline values: CDR1 SGHTA, CDR2 FQGNSA. V shed 3 bases, J shed 4 bases, and the junction held 2 bases outside the gene matches. CDR3 length: 14 residues. Sequencing was performed on CD4+ or CD8+ T cells sorted from blood, taken in a trial of the OX40 agonist ivuxolimab. V usage is TRBV7-2 and J usage is TRBJ1-3, with 8 bases fitting TRBD1. The sequence derives from an adult with an advanced solid tumor such as melanoma, head and neck, liver or kidney cancer. The CDR3 sequence: CASSFTGGGNTIYF. The CDR3 bases are TGTGCCAGCAGCTTTACAGGGGGGGGAAACACCATATATTTT.